The 19 T cell receptor beta chains reported below all come from one sample, sequenced in a study of response to subunit inactivated influenza vaccine. Using its own MiXCR run on the RT-PCR reads, TCRdb lists one record per CDR3 protein. The sample has more than 450,000 distinct CDR3 sequences, about 8% seen once; the top ten hold over 10%. Here the sequenced sample was PBMCs from blood, taken about 24 months after vaccination. These receptors all stem from a man aged 45-69 years who received an inactivated influenza vaccine.

A remark on this clonotype: One junction end does not reproduce the germline sequence, and a read error may be involved. The rearrangement uses TRBV20-1 and TRBJ1-5; 8 bases match TRBD1. CDR3 length: 12 amino acids. Germline V gene data show CDR1 as DFQATT and CDR2 as SNEGSKA (reference sequence). CDR3 in DNA: TGCAGTGCCGGGACAGGATATCAGCCCCGGCATTTT. Translated, it gives CSAGTGYQPRHF.

This chain joins TRBV7-3 and TRBJ2-1; D is possibly TRBD1 (5 bases). CDR1 is SGHTA and CDR2 is FQGTGA in the germline V gene. Trimming removed 1 base at V and 4 bases at J, with 23 bases between. The CDR3 contains 19 residues. CDR3 in DNA: TGTGCCAGCAGCTTAATTCCTTCGAGACAGCCAATTGATTACAATGAGCAGTTCTTC. Its translation: CASSLIPSRQPIDYNEQFF.

This clonotype was found many times. The chain employs TRBV12-3 or TRBV12-4 and TRBJ1-2, with D unclear. The CDR3 has 12 amino acids. Trimming cost V 5 bases and J 8 bases, with 12 bases left between them. CDR3 loop: CASSNSISGYTF. The CDR3 region has the DNA TGTGCCAGCAGTAACAGCATTTCGGGCTACACCTTC.

The chain links TRBV29-1 to TRBJ2-3; TRBD2 aligns across 7 bases. V was pared by 7 bases and J by 0 bases, with 13 bases of the junction left unmatched. Germline V gene lookup returns CDR1 SQVTM and CDR2 ANQGSEA. This CDR3 has 16 residues. The CDR3 DNA sequence: TGCAGCGCCATCTCCGTGAGTAGCGGGAGCACAGATACGCAGTATTTT. Amino acids: CSAISVSSGSTDTQYF.

This clonotype was found a few times. The rearrangement uses TRBV4-3 and TRBJ1-2, with D unresolved. CDR3 length equals 12 residues. Germline V CDR1 and CDR2: LGHNA, YSLEER. V lost 0 bases and J 8 bases, leaving 7 bases between the germline ends. The CDR3 nucleotides read TGCGCCAGCAGCCAAGATTATAAAGGCTACACCTTC. Its protein product is CASSQDYKGYTF.

In this sample, this clonotype turned up many times. The chain carries TRBV7-9 and TRBJ2-7; 9 nucleotides agree with TRBD1. The V gene end was trimmed by 5 bases and the J gene end by 5 bases; junction bases not matched to a gene: 10. Germline lookup yields CDR1 SEHNR and CDR2 FQNEAQ (reference sequence). The CDR3 is made up of 15 amino acids. The CDR3 sequence: CASSQPGQGTNEQYF. DNA of the CDR3: TGTGCCAGCAGCCAACCGGGACAGGGAACGAACGAGCAGTACTTC.

The rearrangement links TRBV29-1 to TRBJ2-2; 11 bases match TRBD2. The CDR3 length is 17 residues. Looked up from germline, CDR1 is SQVTM and CDR2 is ANQGSEA. Trimming removed 6 bases from V and 2 bases from J; junction bases left unmatched: 11. CDR3 DNA: TGCAGCGTGGGGGGGCTAGCGGGAGGACAAAACACCGGGGAGCTGTTTTTT. This translates into CSVGGLAGGQNTGELFF.

This clonotype occurred many times. This sequence joins TRBV29-1 and TRBJ2-4; D possibly matches TRBD1 or TRBD2 (5 bases each). The V end was cut by 5 bases, the J end by 0 bases, with 11 bases between. The CDR3 loop spans 14 amino acids. The germline V gene encodes CDR1 SQVTM and CDR2 ANQGSEA. The CDR3 protein is CSVSGRLAKNIQYF. CDR3 DNA sequence: TGCAGCGTTTCGGGGCGACTAGCCAAAAACATTCAGTACTTC.

This clonotype showed up just once. This chain uses TRBV27 with TRBJ2-4, with D unresolved. The CDR3 runs to 16 residues. Trimming removed 6 bases from V and 4 bases from J, with 19 bases in between. CDR1 is MNHEY, CDR2 SMNVEV, per germline (reference sequence). The CDR3 DNA follows: TGTGCCAGCAGCCACGCACAAGGTGGCGCGAAAAACATTCAGTACTTC. Its translation is CASSHAQGGAKNIQYF.

This chain links TRBV20-1 with TRBJ2-1; 9 nucleotides agree with TRBD2. CDR3 length equals 16 residues. Germline trimming cut 0 bases from V and 4 bases from J; bases unmatched to any gene: 7. Germline CDR1 and CDR2: DFQATT and SNEGSKA (reference sequence). The CDR3 loop is CSARDSREGLYNEQFF. The CDR3 coding sequence is TGCAGTGCTAGAGACTCGCGGGAGGGCCTTTACAATGAGCAGTTCTTC.

The rearrangement joins TRBV5-1 to TRBJ2-1; D is possibly TRBD1 or TRBD2 (5 bases each). CDR3 length: 14 amino acids. The V end lost 4 bases, the J end lost 8 bases, and 16 bases lay between the germline ends. In germline, CDR1 is SGHRS, CDR2 YFSETQ. The CDR3 coding sequence is TGCGCCAGCAGCCAGGGACCATCAAAGGATGAGCAGTTCTTC. It encodes CASSQGPSKDEQFF.

This clonotype was seen a handful of times. The V gene is TRBV20-1, the J gene TRBJ2-7, with TRBD1 matching 9 bases. The germline V gene has CDR1 DFQATT and CDR2 SNEGSKA (reference sequence). V lost 0 bases, J lost 3 bases, and 3 bases stayed unmatched. This CDR3 spans 14 amino acids. CDR3 protein: CSARDGGQGYEQYF. CDR3 nucleotides: TGCAGTGCTAGAGACGGGGGACAGGGCTACGAGCAGTACTTC.

This clonotype appeared many times. The rearrangement links TRBV12-3 or TRBV12-4 to TRBJ2-7; D possibly matches TRBD1 or TRBD2 (5 bases each). Trimming removed 3 bases from V and 2 bases from J, with 8 bases in between. This CDR3 spans 13 amino acids. CDR3 nucleotides: TGTGCCAGCAGTTTGGGACCGACCTACGAGCAGTACTTC. This translates into CASSLGPTYEQYF.

This clonotype was counted many times. The genes are TRBV2 and TRBJ2-3; 8 nucleotides line up with TRBD1. The CDR3 length is 12 residues. Per germline, CDR1 SNHLY and CDR2 FYNNEI. After removal of 5 bases from V and 5 bases from J, the junction contained 0 bases not matched to a gene. The CDR3 region has the DNA TGTGCCAGCAGTACAGGGGGAGATACGCAGTATTTT. This codes for CASSTGGDTQYF.

This clonotype was seen only a few times. This sequence joins TRBV20-1 and TRBJ2-3; D call uncertain. The CDR3 runs to 15 residues. Germline-derived CDR1 and CDR2 are DFQATT and SNEGSKA (reference sequence). Deletions cut 0 bases from V and 3 bases from J, with 13 bases between. The CDR3 loop reads CSARDLKLGTDTQYF. In nucleotides, the CDR3 is TGCAGTGCTAGAGATCTGAAGTTGGGTACAGATACGCAGTATTTT.

This clonotype has more than one count but fewer than ten. The V and J genes are TRBV6-1 and TRBJ1-4, with 8 bases that match TRBD1. V was clipped by 6 bases and J by 5 bases; unmatched bases: 5. The CDR3 is made up of 14 amino acids. The germline gives CDR1 MNHNS, CDR2 SASEGT. CDR3 in amino acids: CASSVGQGNEKLFF. CDR3 nucleotide sequence: TGTGCCAGCAGCGTCGGACAGGGAAATGAAAAACTGTTTTTT.

Many counts were recorded for this clonotype. V gene TRBV15 combines with J gene TRBJ2-3; 8 bases line up with TRBD2. Looked up from germline, CDR1 is LNHNV and CDR2 is YYDKDF (reference sequence). The J segment lost 2 bases and the V segment lost 6 bases, leaving 4 bases of the junction unmatched. This CDR3 region has 14 residues. The CDR3, as DNA: TGTGCCACCAGGAAGCGGGGGCCCACAGATACGCAGTATTTT. It specifies CATRKRGPTDTQYF.

This clonotype was counted a few times. V and J are TRBV9 and TRBJ1-1, with D perhaps matching TRBD1 (6 bases). The V gene lost 5 bases and the J gene lost 5 bases, with 16 bases spanning the gap. CDR3 size: 14 residues. CDR1 is SGDLS, CDR2 YYNGEE, per germline. CDR3 amino acids: CASSGRGDATEAFF. The CDR3 DNA reads TGTGCCAGCAGTGGGAGGGGGGACGCAACTGAAGCTTTCTTT.

This clonotype was observed at least ten times. This CDR3 is CATSDRTANSPLHF. CDR3 sequence (DNA): TGTGCCACCAGTGACCGGACAGCTAATTCACCCCTCCACTTT. The chain combines TRBV24-1 with TRBJ1-6; a weak D match, TRBD1 (6 bases). The CDR3 length is 14 residues. V gave up 4 bases and J gave up 6 bases, with 9 bases separating them. Germline V gives CDR1 KGHDR, CDR2 SFDVKD.